This T cell receptor beta chain was retrieved from a study of cytomegalovirus exposure and HLA in healthy donors. To note about this clone: Its antigen remains unidentified.

General study results and limits: Usually a TCR sequence was rare, but some public TCRs were found in many donors.

The V end lost 3 bases, the J end lost 8 bases, and 19 bases lay between the germline ends. Germline values: CDR1 MDHEN, CDR2 SYDVKM. The CDR3 covers 15 residues. Use of 60 Vbeta and 13 Jbeta primers characterized the PCR. The table came from immunoSEQ multiplex PCR; TCRdb's copy has only in-frame clones and leaves some out. This table holds 90,000 to 120,000 clones, 70% to 80% found once. The V gene is TRBV28, the J gene TRBJ1-2; no reliable D call. This receptor was taken from a woman in her thirties or forties in good health and CMV-seronegative. The sequenced sample was PBMCs. This chain's CDR3 is CASSFIRDVLTGYTF. CDR3 DNA sequence: TGTGCCAGCAGTTTCATCCGGGATGTGCTCACCGGCTACACCTTC.